Listed below are T cell receptor beta chains from one sample, sequenced in a study of shared clonotypes between healthy human individuals. Clones were sequenced by immunoSEQ multiplex PCR, and TCRdb holds only the in-frame ones, with some missing. The sample has about 2.3 million clones, 93% seen once. The material sequenced was naive CD4+ T cells from PBMCs. These receptors were taken from a man younger than 35 in good health. Some clones in this sample may be carry-over from other donors' samples. Both conserved end residues are trimmed from each CDR3. Part of the rows lack a size; the others show once, few, many or a class for expanded clones.

>TRBJ2-7|TRBV18|-
ASSRTQSDYEQY
>TRBJ1-1|TRBV5-6|-
ASSAGQGGGTEAF
>TRBJ1-2|TRBV5-6|-
ASSLGDRTTNYGYT
>TRBJ1-3|TRBV7-3|-
ASSRNSGNTIY
>TRBJ1-2|TRBV2|-
ASSGQGVGYGYT
>TRBJ1-1|TRBV5-1|-
ASSLMGGSSEAF
>TRBJ2-1|TRBV5-1|-
ASRRTGDNEQF
>TRBJ1-1|TRBV6-6|once
ASSYGGGMNTEAF
>-|TRBV5-6|-
ASSLRDRSSYEQY
>TRBJ2-3|TRBV5-5|-
ASSLGAAGPTDTQY
>TRBJ2-2|TRBV19|-
ASSSGGPGELF
>TRBJ2-7|TRBV28|-
ASLTTLGSSTLDEQY
>TRBJ2-5|TRBV5-1|few
ASSFLPQETQY
>TRBJ2-1|TRBV5-1|-
ASSPGTSGSANNEQF
>TRBJ1-5|TRBV7-2|-
ASSPVGFQPQH
>TRBJ1-2|TRBV5-6|-
ASSLLPGQIANYGYT
>TRBJ1-2|TRBV4-1|-
ASSQTGTGGGYT
>TRBJ2-1|TRBV5-1|once
ASARAGGDNEQF
>TRBJ2-2|TRBV6-5|-
ASSYSPGQPGELF
>TRBJ1-2|TRBV5-1|-
ASTLLAGQNTGYGYT
>TRBJ2-1|TRBV23-1|once
ASSHKTGPLFHEQF
>TRBJ2-5|TRBV2|-
ASAQRGLQETQY
>TRBJ1-2|TRBV28|-
ASSPPPGGIDYGYT
>TRBJ2-7|TRBV18|-
ASSPSGLAGGYNEQY
>TRBJ2-7|TRBV6-5|-
ASSKDGLFYEQY
>TRBJ2-1|TRBV5-1|-
ASSLPSGGFSSYNEQF
>TRBJ2-3|TRBV5-4|-
ASSLASLSDTQY
>TRBJ2-7|TRBV27|-
ASSFGAGGPGQY
>TRBJ1-3|TRBV18|-
ASSPDRVSGNTIY
>TRBJ2-1|TRBV6-1|-
ASGPGTGAYNEQF
>TRBJ2-1|TRBV19|-
ASSPRTSGIRYEQF
>TRBJ2-4|TRBV7-2|-
ASRGPLAGDGNIQY
>TRBJ1-5|TRBV6-6|once
ASSSRQSNQPQH
>TRBJ1-4|TRBV5-1|-
ASSSQGSYEKLF
>TRBJ2-7|TRBV2|-
ASRELAGGPYEQY
>TRBJ1-2|TRBV6-5|-
ASSYSTDYGYT
>-|TRBV5-1|once
ASSYDSGYRGEQY